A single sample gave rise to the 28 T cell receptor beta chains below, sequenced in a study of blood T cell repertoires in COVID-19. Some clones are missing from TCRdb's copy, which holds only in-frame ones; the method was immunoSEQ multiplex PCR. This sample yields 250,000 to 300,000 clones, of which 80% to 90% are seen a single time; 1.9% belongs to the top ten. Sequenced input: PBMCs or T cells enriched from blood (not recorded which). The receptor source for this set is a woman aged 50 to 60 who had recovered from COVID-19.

In DNA form, the CDR3 reads TGTGCCAGCAGCTCCCAAGTCCCCACGGGGAACACTGAAGCTTTCTTT. Its protein is CASSSQVPTGNTEAFF. V usage is TRBV3-1 (or the pseudogene TRBV3-2) and J usage is TRBJ1-1, with D uncertain. Germline CDR1 and CDR2: LGHDT and YNNKEL (reference sequence). The ends were cut back, 5 bases at V and 1 base at J, with 17 bases in the middle. This CDR3 is 16 amino acids long.

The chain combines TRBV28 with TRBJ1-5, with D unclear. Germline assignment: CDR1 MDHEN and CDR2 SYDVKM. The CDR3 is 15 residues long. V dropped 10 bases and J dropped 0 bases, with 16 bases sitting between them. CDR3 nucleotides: TGTGCCACCCGAGAGGGTTGGAATAGCAATCAGCCCCAGCATTTT. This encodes CATREGWNSNQPQHF.

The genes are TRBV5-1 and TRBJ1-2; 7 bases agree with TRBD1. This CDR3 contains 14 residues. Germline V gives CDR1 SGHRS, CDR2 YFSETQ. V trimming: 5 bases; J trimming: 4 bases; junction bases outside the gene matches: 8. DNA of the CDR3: TGCGCCAGCAGGGGTGACGCAGGGGGCTATGGCTACACCTTC. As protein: CASRGDAGGYGYTF.

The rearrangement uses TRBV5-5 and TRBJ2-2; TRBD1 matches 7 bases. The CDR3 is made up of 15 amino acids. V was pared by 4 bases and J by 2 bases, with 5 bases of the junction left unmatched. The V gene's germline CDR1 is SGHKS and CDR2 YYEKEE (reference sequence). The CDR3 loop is CASSPGTVNTGELFF. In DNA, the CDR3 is TGTGCCAGCAGCCCCGGGACAGTAAACACCGGGGAGCTGTTTTTT.

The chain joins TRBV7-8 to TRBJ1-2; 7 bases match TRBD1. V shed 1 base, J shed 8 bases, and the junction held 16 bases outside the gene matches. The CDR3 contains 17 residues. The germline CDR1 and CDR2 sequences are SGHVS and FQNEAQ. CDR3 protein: CASSLVGGQGGFGGYTF. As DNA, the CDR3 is TGTGCCAGCAGCTTAGTGGGCGGGCAGGGGGGTTTCGGCGGCTACACCTTC.

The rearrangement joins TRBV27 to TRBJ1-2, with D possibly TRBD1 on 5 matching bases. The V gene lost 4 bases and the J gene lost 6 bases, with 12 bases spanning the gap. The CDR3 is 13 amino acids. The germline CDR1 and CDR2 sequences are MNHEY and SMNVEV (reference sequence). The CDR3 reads CASSSRQIHGYTF. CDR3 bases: TGTGCCAGCAGTTCTCGACAGATTCATGGCTACACCTTC.

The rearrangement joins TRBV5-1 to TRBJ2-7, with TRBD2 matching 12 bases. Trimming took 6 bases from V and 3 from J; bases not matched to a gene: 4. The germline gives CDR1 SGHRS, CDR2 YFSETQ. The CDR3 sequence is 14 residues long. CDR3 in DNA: TGCGCCAGCATGCTAGCGGGAGGGTTCTACGAGCAGTACTTC. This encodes CASMLAGGFYEQYF. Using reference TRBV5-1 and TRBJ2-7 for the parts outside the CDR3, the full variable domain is KAGVTQTPRYLIKTRGQQVTLSCSPISGHRSVSWYQQTPGQGLQFLFEYFSETQRNKGNFPGRFSGRQFSNSRSEMNVSTLELGDSALYLCASMLAGGFYEQYFGPGTRLTVT.

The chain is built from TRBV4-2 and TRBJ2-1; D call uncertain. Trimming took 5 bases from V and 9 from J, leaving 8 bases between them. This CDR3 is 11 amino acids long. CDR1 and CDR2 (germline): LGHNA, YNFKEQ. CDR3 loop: CASSSQVEQFF. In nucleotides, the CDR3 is TGTGCCAGCAGCTCCCAGGTTGAGCAGTTCTTC.

The CDR3 sequence is CATSYGTGFTGELFF. The CDR3 DNA sequence: TGTGCCACCAGTTACGGGACAGGGTTCACCGGGGAGCTGTTTTTT. V usage is TRBV24-1 and J usage is TRBJ2-2; 9 bases fit TRBD1. Trimming cost V 6 bases and J 4 bases; bases outside gene matches: 5. Germline lookup yields CDR1 KGHDR and CDR2 SFDVKD. The CDR3 sequence is 15 residues long.

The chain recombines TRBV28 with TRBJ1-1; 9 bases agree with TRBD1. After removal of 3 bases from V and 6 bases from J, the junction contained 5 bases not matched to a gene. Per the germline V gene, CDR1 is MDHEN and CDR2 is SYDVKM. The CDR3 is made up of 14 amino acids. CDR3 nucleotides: TGTGCCAGCAGTTTCGGACAGGGGAGGTCTGAAGCTTTCTTT. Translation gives CASSFGQGRSEAFF.

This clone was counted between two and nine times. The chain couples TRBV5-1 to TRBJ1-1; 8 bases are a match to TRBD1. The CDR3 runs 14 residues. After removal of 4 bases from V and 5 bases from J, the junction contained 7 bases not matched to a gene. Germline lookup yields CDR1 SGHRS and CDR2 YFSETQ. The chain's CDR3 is CASSLLTGDTEAFF. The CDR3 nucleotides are TGCGCCAGCAGCCTTTTGACAGGGGATACTGAAGCTTTCTTT. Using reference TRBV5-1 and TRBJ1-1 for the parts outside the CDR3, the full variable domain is KAGVTQTPRYLIKTRGQQVTLSCSPISGHRSVSWYQQTPGQGLQFLFEYFSETQRNKGNFPGRFSGRQFSNSRSEMNVSTLELGDSALYLCASSLLTGDTEAFFGQGTRLTVV.

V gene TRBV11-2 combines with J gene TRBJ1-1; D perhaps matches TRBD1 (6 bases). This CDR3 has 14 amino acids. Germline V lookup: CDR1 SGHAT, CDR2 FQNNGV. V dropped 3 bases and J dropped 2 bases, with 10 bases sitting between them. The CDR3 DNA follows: TGTGCCAGCAGCTTTCAGGGGCTAAACACTGAAGCTTTCTTT. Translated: CASSFQGLNTEAFF.

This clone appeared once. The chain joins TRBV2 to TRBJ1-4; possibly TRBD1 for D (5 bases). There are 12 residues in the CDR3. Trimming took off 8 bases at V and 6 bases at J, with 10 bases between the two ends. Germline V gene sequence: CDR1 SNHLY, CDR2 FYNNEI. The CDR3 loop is CASQGLDEKLFF. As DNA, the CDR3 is TGTGCCAGCCAGGGATTAGATGAAAAACTGTTTTTT.

This CDR3 is CASSLGQSNEQFF. CDR3 sequence (DNA): TGTGCCAGCAGCTTAGGACAGAGCAATGAGCAGTTCTTC. The gene calls are TRBV5-8 and TRBJ2-1; possibly TRBD1 for D (6 bases). The CDR3 extends over 13 amino acids. The germline CDR1 and CDR2 sequences are SGHTS and YDEGEE. The ends were cut back, 2 bases at V and 6 bases at J, with 9 bases in the middle. The whole variable domain, remainder taken from reference TRBV5-8 and TRBJ2-1, is EAGVTQSPTHLIKTRGQQATLRCSPISGHTSVYWYQQALGLGLQFLLWYDEGEERNRGNFPPRFSGRQFPNYSSELNVNALELEDSALYLCASSLGQSNEQFFGPGTRLTVL.

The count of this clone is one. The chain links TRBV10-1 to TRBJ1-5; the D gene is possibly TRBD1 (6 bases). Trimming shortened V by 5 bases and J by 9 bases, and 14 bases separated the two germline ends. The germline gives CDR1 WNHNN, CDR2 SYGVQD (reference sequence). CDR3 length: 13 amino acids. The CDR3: CASSQSIGGPQHF. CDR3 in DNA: TGCGCCAGCAGTCAATCCATAGGGGGGCCCCAGCATTTT.

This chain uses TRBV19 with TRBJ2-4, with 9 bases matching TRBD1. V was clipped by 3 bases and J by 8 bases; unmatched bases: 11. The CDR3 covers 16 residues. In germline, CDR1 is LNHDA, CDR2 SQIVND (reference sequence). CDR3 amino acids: CASSIFPGTGNHIQYF. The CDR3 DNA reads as TGTGCCAGTAGTATTTTCCCGGGGACAGGGAATCACATTCAGTACTTC.

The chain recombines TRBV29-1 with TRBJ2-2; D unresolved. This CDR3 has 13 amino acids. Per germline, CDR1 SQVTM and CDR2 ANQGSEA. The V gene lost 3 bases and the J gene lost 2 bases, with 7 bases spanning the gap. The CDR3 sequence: CSVEAVNTGELFF. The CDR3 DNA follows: TGCAGCGTTGAGGCGGTAAACACCGGGGAGCTGTTTTTT.

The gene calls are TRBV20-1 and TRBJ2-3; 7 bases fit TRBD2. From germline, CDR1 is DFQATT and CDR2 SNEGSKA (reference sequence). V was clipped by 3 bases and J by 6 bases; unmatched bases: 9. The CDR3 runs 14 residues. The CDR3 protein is CSASYVGGTDTQYF. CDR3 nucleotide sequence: TGCAGTGCTAGTTATGTGGGAGGGACGGATACGCAGTATTTT.

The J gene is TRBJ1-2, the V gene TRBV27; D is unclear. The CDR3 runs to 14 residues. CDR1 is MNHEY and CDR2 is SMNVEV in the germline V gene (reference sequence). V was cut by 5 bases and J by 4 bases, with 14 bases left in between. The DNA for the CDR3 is TGTGCCAGCAGTCTGGGTGGGGAGACCTATGGCTACACCTTC. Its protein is CASSLGGETYGYTF.

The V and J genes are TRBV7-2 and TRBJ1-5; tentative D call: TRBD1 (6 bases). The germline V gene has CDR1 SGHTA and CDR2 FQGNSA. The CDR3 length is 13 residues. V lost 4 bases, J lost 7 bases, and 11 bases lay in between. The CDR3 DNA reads TGTGCCAGCAGCTGGGGAGGGGGGCAGCCCCAGCATTTT. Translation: CASSWGGGQPQHF.

This CDR3 reads CASRQREDYNEQFF. The CDR3 bases are TGTGCCAGCCGTCAGCGGGAGGACTACAATGAGCAGTTCTTC. The rearrangement uses TRBV3-1 (or the pseudogene TRBV3-2) and TRBJ2-1; 9 positions match TRBD2. The germline gives CDR1 LGHDT, CDR2 YNNKEL (reference sequence). With 8 bases clipped from V and 3 bases from J, the junction kept 5 bases outside the gene matches. The CDR3 has 14 amino acids.

The CDR3 protein is CASSLDPGGMYNEQFF. The CDR3 bases are TGCGCCAGCAGCTTGGACCCAGGGGGGATGTACAATGAGCAGTTCTTC. V is TRBV5-1 and J is TRBJ2-1, with D perhaps TRBD1 (7 bases). From germline, CDR1 is SGHRS and CDR2 YFSETQ. V gave up 0 bases and J gave up 4 bases, with 14 bases separating them. CDR3 length: 16 residues.

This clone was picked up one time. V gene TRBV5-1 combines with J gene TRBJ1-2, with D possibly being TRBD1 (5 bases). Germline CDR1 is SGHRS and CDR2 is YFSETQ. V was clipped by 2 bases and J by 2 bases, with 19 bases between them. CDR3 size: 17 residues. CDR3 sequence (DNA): TGCGCCAGCAGCTTACGAATCGACAGACCTCAAAACTATGGCTACACCTTC. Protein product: CASSLRIDRPQNYGYTF.

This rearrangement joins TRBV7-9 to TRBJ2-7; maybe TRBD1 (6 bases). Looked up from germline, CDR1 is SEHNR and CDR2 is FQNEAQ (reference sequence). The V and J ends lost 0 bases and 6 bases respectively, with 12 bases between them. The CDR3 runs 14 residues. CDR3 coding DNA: TGTGCCAGCAGCTTAGCGCATACAGGGAGCGAGCAGTACTTC. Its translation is CASSLAHTGSEQYF.

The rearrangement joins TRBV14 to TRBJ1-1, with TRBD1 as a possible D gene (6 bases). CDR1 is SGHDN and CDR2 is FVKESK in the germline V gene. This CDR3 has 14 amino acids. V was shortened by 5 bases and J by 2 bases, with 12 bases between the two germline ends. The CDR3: CASSAQGANTEAFF. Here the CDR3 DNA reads TGTGCCAGCAGCGCACAGGGAGCCAACACTGAAGCTTTCTTT.

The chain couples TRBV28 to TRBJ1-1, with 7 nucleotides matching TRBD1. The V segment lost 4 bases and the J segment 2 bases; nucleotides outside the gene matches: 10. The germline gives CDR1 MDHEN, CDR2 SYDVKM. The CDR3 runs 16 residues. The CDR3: CASSSTSGTANTEAFF. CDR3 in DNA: TGTGCCAGCAGTTCCACATCCGGGACAGCTAACACTGAAGCTTTCTTT.

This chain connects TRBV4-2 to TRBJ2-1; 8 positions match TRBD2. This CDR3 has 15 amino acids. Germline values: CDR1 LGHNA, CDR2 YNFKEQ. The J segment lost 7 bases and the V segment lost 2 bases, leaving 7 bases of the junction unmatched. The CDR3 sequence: CASSQLREGLNEQFF. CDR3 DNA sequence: TGTGCCAGCAGCCAATTACGGGAGGGCCTAAATGAGCAGTTCTTC.

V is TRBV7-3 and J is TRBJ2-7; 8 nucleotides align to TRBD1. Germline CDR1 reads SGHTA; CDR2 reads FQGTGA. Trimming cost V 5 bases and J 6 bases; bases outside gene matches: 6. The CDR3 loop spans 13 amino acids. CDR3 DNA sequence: TGTGCCAGCAGCCAGACAGGGGAAGGCGAGCAGTACTTC. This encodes CASSQTGEGEQYF. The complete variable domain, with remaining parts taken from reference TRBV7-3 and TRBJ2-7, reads GAGVSQTPSNKVTEKGKYVELRCDPISGHTALYWYRQSLGQGPEFLIYFQGTGAADDSGLPNDRFFAVRPEGSVSTLKIQRTERGDSAVYLCASSQTGEGEQYFGPGTRLTVT.